This T cell receptor (beta chain) was sequenced for a study of CD8+ T cells in alopecia areata (dated by TCRdb to the late 2010s). Background for the entire study: The treated patients, all with moderate-to-severe alopecia areata, were enrolled in an open-label pilot trial of oral tofacitinib given at 5 to 10 mg twice daily. TCRbeta CDR3 regions were amplified by immunoSEQ multiplex PCR using 35 Vbeta forward and 13 Jbeta reverse primers. Scalp tissue and sorted CD4+ and CD8+ peripheral blood T cells from patchy and totalis/universalis alopecia areata patients and from healthy controls were covered by human TCRbeta sequencing. Tofacitinib was administered for 6 to 18 months, and 6 months of follow-up off drug were then conducted to assess delayed response and recurrence. The RNA source kit depended on sample type: the PAXgene miRNA kit for fixed scalp, the miRNeasy kit for PBMCs, and the RNeasy kit for mouse skin. For the treated patients, the SALT score, which quantifies what percentage of scalp surface area is affected, served as the measure of disease severity. Patients on tofacitinib were biopsied at baseline and after 4 and 24 weeks of treatment, and several of the patients also had a later scalp biopsy. High-throughput TCRbeta sequencing was used to examine T cell clonal expansion in alopecia areata in both the C3H/HeJ mouse model and human patients. Scalp clonality was compared across normal scalp (n=4), patchy alopecia areata scalp (n=8), and alopecia totalis/universalis scalp (n=8). What the study reported, not specific to this receptor: Lesional scalp, especially in alopecia totalis/universalis, showed higher clonality and more expanded CD8+ clones than normal scalp, suggesting antigenic drive. Tofacitinib significantly decreased scalp clonality and the number of expanded CD8+ clones among the top 100 scalp clones. Many expanded lesional clones persisted in scalp and blood during tofacitinib treatment, which may partly explain relapse after stopping treatment. Shared TCR sequences between patients were less evident than in mice, which may be partly attributable to HLA diversity in the patient population. Unlike mouse skin, where gammadelta T cells dominate, normal human skin contains resident alphabeta T cells that get sequenced too, which complicates analysis of the scalp TCR repertoire. The treated cohort was small, with a single nonresponder, so links between baseline CD8+ expansion and response need larger studies.

The time point label on this specimen signifies: around 26 weeks on oral tofacitinib. Interpreted using the paper, the treatment or condition label stands for: oral pan-JAK inhibitor, 5-10 mg twice daily. Lesional scalp punch biopsies and peripheral blood were collected from alopecia areata patients. After PBMCs were isolated by density centrifugation and stained for CD3, CD4 and CD8, a FACSAria was used to sort CD4+ and CD8+ T cells. The CDR3, from cysteine to phenylalanine, totals 16 residues. Of the read, only the CDR3 DNA is kept; its 48 bases are in frame from base 1. Trimming costs V 3 bases and J 0 bases, and their ends lie 15 bases apart. CDR1 and CDR2 are read off the germline V gene as SGHTA and FQGNSA. With respect to this clone: Its antigen is still unknown. No base-level quality is on record; no much larger clone is a single base apart.

Library preparation was by the immunoSEQ multiplex PCR assay. RNA was extracted from all samples and reverse transcribed into cDNA as template for TCR sequencing. SuperScript III was used for first-strand cDNA synthesis, primed with a 2:1 mix of oligo-dT and random hexamers. A synthetic immune receptor repertoire was used to assess amplification bias, and residual bias was removed computationally. In the original analysis: After raw reads were preprocessed to remove errors, the CDR3 was defined following IMGT conventions as running from the conserved cysteine to phenylalanine. Clonality was calculated as 1 minus Shannon entropy normalized by log2 of the number of productive unique TCRs. Scalp TCRbeta sequences were cross-referenced with sorted blood CD4 and CD8 repertoires so that the CD4 or CD8 identity of scalp clones could be inferred. TCRdb's version of the immuneACCESS table is confined to in-frame rearrangements and falls short of the full clone set. An unresolved V gene accounts for under half of the shortfall where checked; the remainder is of unknown origin. V, J and clone size are taken as reported in that table, and D and trimming were inferred from the DNA itself. The table for this sample lists 100,000 to 130,000 clones; 84% of them were counted only once. The top ten clonotypes cover over 20% of the sample.

The sequencing here drew on CD8+ T cells sorted from blood, taken at week 24, from a patient treated with tofacitinib. The TCR comes from a human donor with alopecia areata. Recombination linked TRBV7-2 to TRBJ2-7; perhaps TRBD1 is the D gene, with 6 bases matching. Read as DNA, the sequence is TGTGCCAGCAGCTTCGTCGGGCGAGGGGGCTCCTACGAGCAGTACTTC. It is translated as CASSFVGRGGSYEQYF.